The clone carrying this T cell receptor (beta chain) was observed a handful of times. Antigen specificity is unknown. This sample is drawn from a study of human versus mouse CDR3 diversity and MHC coevolution. Study-level points and caveats: Human CDR3s averaged more deletions and insertions than mouse CDR3s.

Germline V gene lookup returns CDR1 ENHRY and CDR2 SYGVKD. The CDR3 sequence is 15 residues long. V shed 3 bases and J 5 bases; nucleotides not matched to a gene: 8. TCRdb's copy holds only in-frame clones and misses some; the assay was immunoSEQ multiplex PCR. In the table there are 45,000 to 75,000 clones, around 94% of which are singletons. The TCR was taken from a person between 60 and 69 years old in good health. The chain employs TRBV10-3 and TRBJ2-5; 8 bases agree with TRBD2. Sequenced sample: naive CD4+ T cells from blood. Subset in this sample: CD45RO-negative CD62L-positive naive CD4 T cells. CDR3 region: CAISDLLAGRETQYF. CDR3 nucleotide sequence: TGTGCCATCAGTGATCTCTTAGCGGGACGGGAGACCCAGTACTTC.